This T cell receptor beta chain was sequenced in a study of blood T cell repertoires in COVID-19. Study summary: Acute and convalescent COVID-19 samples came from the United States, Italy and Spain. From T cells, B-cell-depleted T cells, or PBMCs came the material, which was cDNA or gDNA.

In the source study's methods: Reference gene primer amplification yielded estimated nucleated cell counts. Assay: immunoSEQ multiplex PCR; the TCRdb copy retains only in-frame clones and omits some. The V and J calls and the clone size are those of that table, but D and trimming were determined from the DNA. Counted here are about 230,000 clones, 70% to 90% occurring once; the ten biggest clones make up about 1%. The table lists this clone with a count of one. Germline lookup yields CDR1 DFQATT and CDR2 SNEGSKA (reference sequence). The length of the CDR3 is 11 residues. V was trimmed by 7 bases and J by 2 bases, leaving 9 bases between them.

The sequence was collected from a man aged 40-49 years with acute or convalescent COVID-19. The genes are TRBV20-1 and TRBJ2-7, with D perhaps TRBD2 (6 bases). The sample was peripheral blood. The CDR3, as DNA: TGCAGTGGGGGGGACCCCTACGAGCAGTACTTC. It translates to CSGGDPYEQYF.